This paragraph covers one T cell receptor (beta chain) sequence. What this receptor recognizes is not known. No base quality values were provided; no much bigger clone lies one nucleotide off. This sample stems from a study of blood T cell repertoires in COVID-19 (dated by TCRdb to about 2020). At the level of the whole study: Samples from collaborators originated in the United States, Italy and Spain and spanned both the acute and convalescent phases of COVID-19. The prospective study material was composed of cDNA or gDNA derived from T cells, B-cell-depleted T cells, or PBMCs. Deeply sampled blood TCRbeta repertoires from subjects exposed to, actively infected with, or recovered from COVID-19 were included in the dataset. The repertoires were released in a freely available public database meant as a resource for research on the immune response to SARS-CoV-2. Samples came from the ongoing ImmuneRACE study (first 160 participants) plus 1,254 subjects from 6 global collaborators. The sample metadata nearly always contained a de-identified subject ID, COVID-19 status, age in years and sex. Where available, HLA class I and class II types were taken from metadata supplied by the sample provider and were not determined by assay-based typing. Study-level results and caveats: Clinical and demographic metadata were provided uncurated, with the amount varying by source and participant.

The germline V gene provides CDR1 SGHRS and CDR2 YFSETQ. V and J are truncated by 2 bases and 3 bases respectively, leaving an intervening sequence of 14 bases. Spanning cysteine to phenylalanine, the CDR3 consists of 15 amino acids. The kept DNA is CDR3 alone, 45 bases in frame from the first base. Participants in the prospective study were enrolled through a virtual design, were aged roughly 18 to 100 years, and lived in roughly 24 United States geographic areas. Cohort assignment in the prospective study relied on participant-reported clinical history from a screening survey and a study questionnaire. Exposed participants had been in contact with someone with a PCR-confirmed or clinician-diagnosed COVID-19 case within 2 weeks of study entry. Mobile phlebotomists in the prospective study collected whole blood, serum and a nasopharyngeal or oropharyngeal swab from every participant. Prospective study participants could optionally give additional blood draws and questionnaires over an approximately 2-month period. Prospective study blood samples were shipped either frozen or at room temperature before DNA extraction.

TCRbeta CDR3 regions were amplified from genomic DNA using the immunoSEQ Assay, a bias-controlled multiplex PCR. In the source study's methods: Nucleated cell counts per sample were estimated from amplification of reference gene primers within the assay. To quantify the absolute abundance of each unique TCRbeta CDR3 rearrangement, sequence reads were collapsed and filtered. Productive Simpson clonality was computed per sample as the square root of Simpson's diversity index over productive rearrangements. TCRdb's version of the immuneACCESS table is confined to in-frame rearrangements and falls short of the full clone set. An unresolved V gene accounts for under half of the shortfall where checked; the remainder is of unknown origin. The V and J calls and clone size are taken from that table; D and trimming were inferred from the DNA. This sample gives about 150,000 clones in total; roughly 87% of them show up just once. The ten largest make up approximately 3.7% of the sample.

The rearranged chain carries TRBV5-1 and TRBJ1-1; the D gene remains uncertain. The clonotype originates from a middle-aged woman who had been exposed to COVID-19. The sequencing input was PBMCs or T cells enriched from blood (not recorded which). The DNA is TGCGCCAGCAGCTTAGTTGGAGTCGGGGACACTGAAGCTTTCTTT. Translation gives CASSLVGVGDTEAFF.